Described below is a single TCR beta chain sequence and its context. Its antigen remains unknown. CDR3 length: 14 amino acids. The germline V and J ends were trimmed by 0 bases and 1 base, with 6 bases remaining between them. In germline, CDR1 is LGHNA, CDR2 YSLEER. The data belong to a study of T cell responses to AZD1222 COVID-19 vaccine. General study findings and limits: Repertoires were sampled only after the peak T cell response. Baseline serostatus was positive in only six AZD1222 recipients. Elevations in Spike-specific TCR breadth and depth followed administration of two AZD1222 doses.

The table came from immunoSEQ multiplex PCR; TCRdb's copy has only in-frame clones and leaves some out. Of about 77,000 clones listed, roughly nine tenths are singletons. The TCR comes from an adult who received the AZD1222 COVID-19 vaccine. The material sequenced was peripheral blood, taken 28 days after the second AZD1222 dose. This chain connects TRBV4-3 to TRBJ2-5; a possible D gene is TRBD2 (6 bases). The CDR3: CASSQEGGQETQYF. The DNA for the CDR3 is TGCGCCAGCAGCCAAGAGGGGGGCCAAGAGACCCAGTACTTC.